Shown below are 21 T cell receptor beta chains from a single sample sequenced in a study of long-term antiretroviral therapy in people with HIV. Investigators performed immunoSEQ version v3.0 at survey level. Generated by immunoSEQ multiplex PCR, the TCRdb table keeps only in-frame clones and is missing some. The table has about 17,000 clones, 81% seen once; the top ten hold around 8.2%. The input for sequencing was unsorted PBMCs, taken 0.3 years after starting antiretroviral therapy. Receptors were obtained from a man aged 18-30 years with HIV.

This clone came up a few times. The chain employs TRBV5-1 and TRBJ1-2; D gene ambiguous. The CDR3 loop spans 15 amino acids. V was clipped by 0 bases and J by 0 bases, with 9 bases between them. Germline assignment: CDR1 SGHRS and CDR2 YFSETQ. The CDR3: CASSLVQSANYGYTF. The DNA of the CDR3 is TGCGCCAGCAGCTTGGTGCAGAGCGCTAACTATGGCTACACCTTC.

V usage is TRBV6-1 and J usage is TRBJ1-5; perhaps TRBD1 as D (6 bases). V lost 6 bases, J lost 0 bases, and 12 bases lay in between. Germline values: CDR1 MNHNS, CDR2 SASEGT. The CDR3 runs 15 residues. This chain's CDR3 is CASSVQGFSNQPQHF. The CDR3 coding sequence is TGTGCCAGCAGCGTACAGGGCTTTAGCAATCAGCCCCAGCATTTT.

The rearrangement joins TRBV6-6 to TRBJ2-5, with 8 bases fitting TRBD2. The ends lost 4 bases at V and 3 bases at J; junction bases unmatched: 1. Germline lookup yields CDR1 MNHNY and CDR2 SVGAGI (reference sequence). This CDR3 region has 13 residues. CDR3 residues: CASSSRGEETQYF. The CDR3 DNA sequence: TGTGCCAGCAGTTCGCGGGGGGAAGAGACCCAGTACTTC.

The chain recombines TRBV6-1 with TRBJ2-1; D tentatively fits TRBD1 or TRBD2 (5 bases each). CDR1 is MNHNS and CDR2 is SASEGT in the germline V gene. The CDR3 is 14 residues long. The V and J ends lost 6 bases and 1 base respectively, with 10 bases between them. CDR3 region: CASSRDQSYNEQFF. The CDR3 nucleotides are TGTGCCAGCAGCCGGGACCAATCCTACAATGAGCAGTTCTTC.

The V gene is TRBV7-9, the J gene TRBJ1-5, with 7 bases identical to TRBD1. The V gene end was trimmed by 4 bases and the J gene end by 4 bases; junction bases not matched to a gene: 7. Germline assignment: CDR1 SEHNR and CDR2 FQNEAQ (reference sequence). CDR3 length: 15 residues. This CDR3 is CASSSQGGPNQPQHF. For the CDR3, the DNA is TGTGCCAGCAGCTCCCAGGGGGGACCAAATCAGCCCCAGCATTTT.

The rearrangement joins TRBV6-5 to TRBJ1-1; possible D gene TRBD1, 5 bases. Germline CDR1 MNHEY, CDR2 SVGAGI. Trimming left V 0 bases short and J 11 bases short, with 10 bases between. The CDR3 is made up of 12 amino acids. The CDR3 DNA is TGTGCCAGCAGTTACTCCGGGACGCCTGCTTTCTTT. Translated, it gives CASSYSGTPAFF.

Only one count was recorded for this clone. The V gene is TRBV5-1, the J gene TRBJ2-3; possible D gene TRBD1, 6 bases. The germline V and J ends were trimmed by 0 bases and 1 base, with 12 bases remaining between them. In germline, CDR1 is SGHRS, CDR2 YFSETQ. The CDR3 sequence is 16 residues long. CDR3 loop: CASSLGGPTGTDTQYF. The DNA for the CDR3 is TGCGCCAGCAGCTTGGGGGGGCCGACCGGCACAGATACGCAGTATTTT.

The chain joins TRBV4-1 to TRBJ1-5, with D possibly being TRBD1 (6 bases). Germline V gives CDR1 MGHRA, CDR2 YSYEKL. The CDR3 is 17 amino acids. Trimming shortened V by 0 bases and J by 7 bases, and 19 bases separated the two germline ends. Here the CDR3 reads CASSQDPPGQGWQPQHF. The CDR3 region has the DNA TGCGCCAGCAGCCAAGATCCACCGGGACAAGGTTGGCAGCCCCAGCATTTT.

This sequence joins TRBV4-2 and TRBJ2-3; 14 bases align to TRBD2. J was trimmed by 4 bases and V by 1 base; bases with no gene match: 4. The V gene's germline CDR1 is LGHNA and CDR2 YNFKEQ. CDR3 size: 17 residues. Here the CDR3 reads CASSQGPGLAGADTQYF. In nucleotides, the CDR3 is TGTGCCAGCAGCCAAGGACCGGGACTAGCGGGGGCAGATACGCAGTATTTT.

The chain's CDR3 is CASSEPPRASYEQYF. The DNA for the CDR3 is TGTGCCAGCAGTGAACCCCCGCGAGCCTCCTACGAGCAGTACTTC. V is TRBV6-1 and J is TRBJ2-7; unclear D gene. The ends were cut back, 2 bases at V and 0 bases at J, with 11 bases in the middle. The germline CDR1 and CDR2 sequences are MNHNS and SASEGT. This CDR3 has 15 residues.

J is TRBJ2-3 and V is TRBV11-3, with D tentatively TRBD1 (5 bases). The CDR3 contains 13 residues. CDR1 is SGHNT, CDR2 YENEEA, per germline. The V end lost 5 bases, the J end lost 3 bases, and 9 bases lay between the germline ends. The CDR3 bases are TGTGCCAGCAGCCTGGGGCAGACAGATACGCAGTATTTT. Translated, it gives CASSLGQTDTQYF.

The rearrangement links TRBV14 to TRBJ2-4; 14 bases match TRBD2. The CDR3 loop spans 16 amino acids. Germline V gives CDR1 SGHDN, CDR2 FVKESK. J was trimmed by 8 bases and V by 3 bases; bases with no gene match: 6. DNA for the CDR3: TGTGCCAGCAGCCACCAGACTAGCGGGGGGGCGTACATTCAGTACTTC. Residues: CASSHQTSGGAYIQYF. The complete variable domain, with remaining parts taken from reference TRBV14 and TRBJ2-4, reads EAGVTQFPSHSVIEKGQTVTLRCDPISGHDNLYWYRRVMGKEIKFLLHFVKESKQDESGMPNNRFLAERTGGTYSTLKVQPAELEDSGVYFCASSHQTSGGAYIQYFGAGTRLSVL.

The V gene is TRBV27, the J gene TRBJ2-5; D tentatively reads TRBD1 or TRBD2 (6 bases each). This CDR3 spans 14 amino acids. Per the germline V gene, CDR1 is MNHEY and CDR2 is SMNVEV (reference sequence). Trimming stripped 5 bases from V and 5 bases from J, with 15 bases between. The CDR3 loop reads CASSLLGAGETQYF. The CDR3 DNA follows: TGTGCCAGCAGTCTTCTGGGGGCGGGGGAGACCCAGTACTTC.

This clone has just a few counts. This rearrangement joins TRBV6-1 to TRBJ2-7, with 7 nucleotides matching TRBD1. V gave up 7 bases and J gave up 6 bases; unmatched junction bases: 3. CDR1 MNHNS and CDR2 SASEGT come from the germline V gene. CDR3 size: 11 residues. This CDR3 reads CASTRTGEQYF. The DNA for the CDR3 is TGTGCCAGCACCCGGACAGGCGAGCAGTACTTC.

The rearrangement uses TRBV5-4 and TRBJ2-1; weak D call: TRBD1 (6 bases). This CDR3 comprises 13 residues. The V and J ends lost 4 bases and 8 bases respectively, with 13 bases between them. Germline V gene sequence: CDR1 SGHNT, CDR2 YYREEE (reference sequence). CDR3 amino acids: CASSPDSLDEQFF. Written as DNA, the CDR3 is TGTGCCAGCAGCCCGGACAGTTTGGATGAGCAGTTCTTC.

The chain recombines TRBV28 with TRBJ2-1; D may be TRBD1 (7 bases). The CDR3 has 15 amino acids. Germline CDR1 and CDR2: MDHEN and SYDVKM. Trimming shortened V by 6 bases and J by 7 bases, and 19 bases separated the two germline ends. The CDR3 loop reads CASRQRQGGGNEQFF. The CDR3 bases are TGTGCCAGCAGGCAGAGACAGGGAGGTGGGAATGAGCAGTTCTTC.

The chain recombines TRBV27 with TRBJ2-3; TRBD1 is a possible D gene (6 bases). Trimming took 0 bases from V and 5 from J, leaving 18 bases between them. Germline values: CDR1 MNHEY, CDR2 SMNVEV (reference sequence). This CDR3 is 17 amino acids long. The DNA of the CDR3 is TGTGCCAGCAGTTTATCGGTCCGACCGATCAGGGGAGATACGCAGTATTTT. Protein product: CASSLSVRPIRGDTQYF.

The rearrangement links TRBV5-4 to TRBJ2-3; perhaps TRBD2 as D (6 bases). Trimming cost V 0 bases and J 9 bases, with 14 bases left between them. The CDR3 has 14 amino acids. Germline V gene data show CDR1 as SGHNT and CDR2 as YYREEE (reference sequence). CDR3 DNA: TGTGCCAGCAGCTTGGACGGGGGAGTAGGAACGCAGTATTTT. Its translation is CASSLDGGVGTQYF.

The rearrangement uses TRBV29-1 and TRBJ1-1; D perhaps matches TRBD1 (5 bases). Trimming stripped 6 bases from V and 3 bases from J, with 11 bases between. Germline-derived CDR1 and CDR2 are SQVTM and ANQGSEA. The CDR3 has 12 residues. The CDR3 bases are TGCAGCGTGAGGACAATTTACACTGAAGCTTTCTTT. Protein: CSVRTIYTEAFF.

This sequence joins TRBV9 and TRBJ2-5, with D perhaps matching TRBD1 or TRBD2 (5 bases each). V was clipped by 0 bases and J by 5 bases, with 11 bases between them. The CDR3 is made up of 14 amino acids. Germline V gives CDR1 SGDLS, CDR2 YYNGEE. This CDR3 is CASSVGGWDETQYF. The CDR3 bases are TGTGCCAGCAGCGTAGGGGGGTGGGACGAGACCCAGTACTTC.

The gene calls are TRBV2 and TRBJ2-2; D is uncertain. V lost 7 bases, J lost 1 base, and 13 bases lay in between. The CDR3 consists of 15 residues. Per the germline V gene, CDR1 is SNHLY and CDR2 is FYNNEI. The CDR3 sequence: CASKRARLNTGELFF. In DNA form, the CDR3 reads TGTGCCAGCAAAAGAGCCAGGCTGAACACCGGGGAGCTGTTTTTT. The variable domain in full, completed from reference TRBV2 and TRBJ2-2, reads EPEVTQTPSHQVTQMGQEVILRCVPISNHLYFYWYRQILGQKVEFLVSFYNNEISEKSEIFDDQFSVERPDGSNFTLKIRSTKLEDSAMYFCASKRARLNTGELFFGEGSRLTVL.